One T cell receptor (beta chain) is described in this entry. Its antigen is unknown. The data were obtained in a study of regulatory T cells in long-lasting Graves disease. The study's findings and limits: Accuracy may have been reduced by the small sample size. TRBV28, TRBJ1-2 and TRBJ2-5 were favored in persistent disease.

Specified time point: persistent/refractory GD, antithyroid drugs over 5 years with positive TRAb. Making the TCR library involved RNA that had been extracted from PBMCs. To make TCR beta libraries, researchers used iRepertoire HTBI primers and Arm-PCR of CDR3 regions. From the multiplex PCR reads, TCRdb called clonotypes with MiXCR, one entry per CDR3 protein. The data contain about 290,000 distinct CDR3 sequences, around 21% of them singletons. Germline CDR1 MGHDK, CDR2 SYGVNS. With V trimmed by 5 bases and J by 4 bases, 4 bases remained unmatched. This CDR3 comprises 14 residues. The clonotype originates from a female donor with Graves disease. The material sequenced was peripheral blood mononuclear cells (PBMCs), taken when the disease was refractory, from a patient treated with antithyroid drugs. J is TRBJ2-2 and V is TRBV25-1; 7 bases align to TRBD1. In DNA form, the CDR3 reads TGTGCCAGCAGTCTACAGGGGAGCACCGGGGAGCTGTTTTTT. Residues: CASSLQGSTGELFF.